This T cell receptor (beta chain) came from a study of blood T cell repertoires in COVID-19. Study as a whole: The samples span acute and convalescent COVID-19 from the United States, Italy and Spain.

Cohorts were determined from participant-reported clinical history. The method was immunoSEQ multiplex PCR; TCRdb's version includes in-frame clones alone and lacks a portion of them. The table shows hundreds of thousands of clones, with more than 80% occurring only once. Sample: PBMCs or T cells enriched from blood (not recorded which). This TCR was recovered from a man in his fifties or sixties who had been exposed to COVID-19.

CDR3 protein: CASSLRAALRGQYF. CDR3 coding DNA: TGTGCCAGCAGTTTAAGGGCTGCTCTTAGGGGGCAGTACTTC. The chain carries TRBV28 and TRBJ2-7; D is possibly TRBD1 (5 bases). This CDR3 is built from 14 residues. Trimming took 2 bases from V and 9 from J, leaving 17 bases between them. The germline V gene encodes CDR1 MDHEN and CDR2 SYDVKM.